This TCR beta chain was recorded in a study of T-cell reconstitution after alpha-beta-depleted transplantation in children. Study observations and caveats: Newly generated T cells supplied most T-cell counts and diversity one year post-transplant. The origin of alpha-beta T cells about two months after transplant was reportedly several hundred expanded graft clones.

Using unique molecular identifiers, the investigators prepared the TCRbeta library. TCRdb itself ran the PCR reads through MiXCR, one entry per CDR3 protein. The repertoire holds around 370,000 distinct CDR3 sequences, with 15% to 20% as singletons. CDR3 length equals 23 residues. V was pared by 0 bases and J by 6 bases, with 25 bases of the junction left unmatched. Per germline, CDR1 MNHEY and CDR2 SVGEGT. A word on this clonotype: What it binds is unknown.

Specimen: PBMCs, mostly from graft donor cells, collected 360 days after TCRalphabeta/CD19-depleted stem cell transplant. The chain links TRBV6-2 or TRBV6-3 to TRBJ2-1; 11 positions match TRBD2. The TCR comes from a male patient between 2 and 15 years old who had a stem cell transplant for acute lymphoblastic leukemia, so the T cells may come from the graft donor. The DNA of the CDR3 is TGTGCCAGCAGTTACTCGATTTTAGCGGGAGGGCAAACCCCTCTCGCCTCTCGCAATGAGCAGTTCTTC. This translates into CASSYSILAGGQTPLASRNEQFF.